This section outlines one TCR beta chain sequence together with its context. This clone has just a few counts. Its antigen target is currently unknown. One end of the junction is discordant with germline, which a read error may explain. This record comes from a study of metastatic and nonmetastatic thyroid tumors (dated by TCRdb to about 2020). Context from the whole study: The researchers compared repertoires between peripheral blood samples and tumor or nodule tissue samples from patients with malignant or benign thyroid disease.

In the germline V gene (reference sequence), CDR1 corresponds to MNHEY and CDR2 to SMNVEV. The CDR3 numbers 14 residues from cysteine through phenylalanine. Of all the DNA, just the CDR3 is kept, 42 bases in frame from base 1. None of the patients had been given any treatment before thyroid surgery. Using T-cell receptor beta sequencing, the researchers looked back retrospectively at clinical samples from patients, gathered between about 2011 and 2018. The library relied on PCR. The reads were generated on an Illumina HiSeq 4000. High-throughput sequencing was used to profile the CDR3 region of the TCR beta-chain in every patient. Turning to the authors' computational methods: The researchers built a classifier to tell apart papillary thyroid cancer patients with distant metastasis, based on CDR3 differences among clinicopathological groups. The Shannon index was used to assess repertoire diversity, and the Morisita-Horn index was used to assess tumor-blood repertoire similarity. The public reads were reanalyzed by TCRdb: fastp trimming at Q25, MiXCR alignment, in-frame beta chains only. These V and J calls are TCRdb output, not the study's own analysis. The sample table shows roughly 25,000 clones, and approximately 15% are seen once. The ten largest clones take up roughly 3.4% of the sample.

The paper as a whole reports these results and caveats: In both blood and tumor samples, TCR beta diversity was reported to be significantly higher in malignant tumors than in benign nodules.

This receptor was identified in a female donor with papillary thyroid cancer or a benign thyroid nodule (not recorded which). Some clones in this sample may be carry-over from other donors' samples. The sequencing input was blood. Recombination linked TRBV27 to TRBJ2-1, with TRBD2 tentatively as D gene (7 bases match). This receptor carries the CDR3 CANSPLRGGGEQFF. Here is the DNA: TGTGCCAACAGTCCCCTTAGGGGGGGGGGTGAGCAGTTCTTC.